The 21 T cell receptor beta chains below all came from one sample that was sequenced in a study of vaccination and CD4 T cells after COVID-19. Treatment reported: approximately nine-day PBMC culture with coronavirus spike peptide pools or control peptides (ViraFEST assay). The study sequenced cultured CD4+ T cell DNA using the Oncomine TCR Beta short-read assay. TCRdb reprocessed the PCR reads with MiXCR, giving one entry per CDR3 protein. The data contain roughly 20,000 distinct CDR3 sequences, approximately 40% of them singletons. Which antigens these TCRs recognize remains unknown. The sequenced sample was CD4+ T cells from blood, cultured in vitro, obtained before SARS-CoV-2 vaccination. The source is a human donor who received a COVID-19 vaccine.

The V gene is TRBV27, the J gene TRBJ1-2; TRBD1 aligns across 9 bases. Trimming cost V 8 bases and J 3 bases; bases outside gene matches: 1. Per germline, CDR1 MNHEY and CDR2 SMNVEV (reference sequence). The CDR3 has 12 amino acids. This CDR3 reads CASGDRDYGYTF. CDR3 DNA: TGTGCCAGCGGGGACAGGGACTATGGCTACACCTTC.

This clonotype was seen a handful of times. The chain couples TRBV19 to TRBJ2-5; 13 positions match TRBD2. V dropped 5 bases and J dropped 5; count of bases not matched to a gene: 5. Germline lookup yields CDR1 LNHDA and CDR2 SQIVND (reference sequence). The CDR3 is 15 amino acids. CDR3 nucleotides: TGTGCCAGTAGTCCACTAGCGGGGGGGCGGGAGACCCAGTACTTC. Residues: CASSPLAGGRETQYF.

This sequence joins TRBV6-5 and TRBJ1-2; 11 bases are a match to TRBD1. Germline CDR1 is MNHEY and CDR2 is SVGAGI. V trimming: 4 bases; J trimming: 6 bases; junction bases outside the gene matches: 13. The CDR3 has 17 residues. The chain's CDR3 is CASSLDIAGTGGDGYTF. The CDR3 nucleotides read TGTGCCAGCAGTTTAGACATCGCCGGGACAGGGGGAGATGGCTACACCTTC.

V and J are TRBV7-2 and TRBJ2-1; D perhaps matches TRBD2 (6 bases). Germline values: CDR1 SGHTA, CDR2 FQGNSA. Trimming took 1 base from V and 3 from J, leaving 10 bases between them. The CDR3 is 15 residues long. CDR3 protein: CASSLGGESYNEQFF. CDR3 in DNA: TGTGCCAGCAGCTTAGGCGGGGAAAGCTACAATGAGCAGTTCTTC.

This clonotype came up a few times. The chain joins TRBV27 to TRBJ2-7; 7 bases align to TRBD1. CDR1 is MNHEY, CDR2 SMNVEV, per germline (reference sequence). The CDR3 consists of 13 residues. Trimming removed 10 bases from V and 2 bases from J; junction bases left unmatched: 8. This CDR3 reads CAIVRDSPYEQYF. CDR3 bases: TGTGCCATCGTCCGGGACAGCCCCTACGAGCAGTACTTC.

The genes are TRBV5-1 and TRBJ2-5; 7 positions match TRBD1. The CDR3 totals 16 residues. Losses at the gene ends were 4 bases for V and 2 bases for J; bases not matched to a gene: 11. CDR1 SGHRS and CDR2 YFSETQ come from the germline V gene. The CDR3 loop is CASSRAGGRGQETQYF. The DNA of the CDR3 is TGCGCCAGCAGCAGGGCAGGGGGAAGGGGGCAAGAGACCCAGTACTTC. The full variable domain, its missing parts supplied by reference TRBV5-1 and TRBJ2-5, is KAGVTQTPRYLIKTRGQQVTLSCSPISGHRSVSWYQQTPGQGLQFLFEYFSETQRNKGNFPGRFSGRQFSNSRSEMNVSTLELGDSALYLCASSRAGGRGQETQYFGPGTRLLVL.

This chain uses TRBV7-8 with TRBJ1-6; D perhaps matches TRBD1 (5 bases). Deletions cut 1 base from V and 8 bases from J, with 21 bases between. CDR3 length equals 18 residues. Germline V gene sequence: CDR1 SGHVS, CDR2 FQNEAQ. CDR3 nucleotide sequence: TGTGCCAGCAGCTTAGGGGGCCGAGGGAGAATAATGGATTCACCCCTCCACTTT. Protein: CASSLGGRGRIMDSPLHF.

The chain links TRBV5-1 to TRBJ2-1, with a tentative D call TRBD2 (7 bases). Germline V gives CDR1 SGHRS, CDR2 YFSETQ. The V gene lost 1 base and the J gene lost 3 bases, with 11 bases spanning the gap. This CDR3 region has 15 residues. The CDR3 DNA reads TGCGCCAGCAGCTTGCGGGGGGCCAACTACAATGAGCAGTTCTTC. Translated: CASSLRGANYNEQFF.

The chain has TRBV12-3 or TRBV12-4 and TRBJ1-5, with TRBD1 matching over 9 bases. Trimming took 4 bases from V and 1 from J; bases not matched to a gene: 5. The CDR3 contains 16 residues. CDR3 in amino acids: CASSSRTGVSNQPQHF. CDR3 bases: TGTGCCAGCAGTTCCCGGACAGGGGTAAGCAATCAGCCCCAGCATTTT.

This clonotype was counted only a few times. CDR3 in amino acids: CASSWDGTYNSPLHF. In nucleotides, the CDR3 is TGTGCCAGCAGCTGGGACGGAACCTATAATTCACCCCTCCACTTT. This chain links TRBV7-2 with TRBJ1-6; TRBD1 is a possible D gene (5 bases). V was trimmed by 4 bases and J by 2 bases, leaving 9 bases between them. CDR1 and CDR2 from the germline V gene are SGHTA and FQGNSA. The CDR3 contains 15 residues.

This CDR3 is CASSYARAGELFF. CDR3 bases: TGTGCCAGCAGTTACGCCCGGGCCGGGGAGCTGTTTTTT. The J gene is TRBJ2-2, the V gene TRBV6-5; D is uncertain. Deletions cut 2 bases from V and 6 bases from J, with 7 bases between. CDR1 and CDR2 (germline): MNHEY, SVGAGI. The CDR3 totals 13 residues.

This clonotype was seen a single time. This rearrangement joins TRBV15 to TRBJ2-2, with 10 bases lining up with TRBD2. The CDR3 spans 15 residues. Germline-derived CDR1 and CDR2 are LNHNV and YYDKDF (reference sequence). Trimming removed 1 base from V and 6 bases from J; junction bases left unmatched: 2. The CDR3 here is CATSRVLAGSGELFF. In DNA, the CDR3 is TGTGCCACCAGCAGAGTACTAGCGGGGTCCGGGGAGCTGTTTTTT.

The chain carries TRBV5-6 and TRBJ2-2; D not resolved. Germline CDR1 and CDR2: SGHDT and YYEEEE. This CDR3 is 15 amino acids long. V was trimmed by 4 bases and J by 2 bases, leaving 12 bases between them. Here the CDR3 reads CASSRAPPNTGELFF. The DNA of the CDR3 is TGTGCCAGCAGCCGGGCTCCTCCTAACACCGGGGAGCTGTTTTTT.

The chain is built from TRBV6-4 and TRBJ1-5; D ambiguous. The V and J ends lost 8 bases and 6 bases respectively, with 11 bases between them. Germline CDR1 is MRHNA and CDR2 is SNTAGT. This CDR3 spans 12 amino acids. Written as DNA, the CDR3 is TGTGCCAGCGCTCCGGGAAGTCAGCCCCAGCATTTT. Protein sequence: CASAPGSQPQHF.

V usage is TRBV15 and J usage is TRBJ2-1, with 8 bases identical to TRBD2. CDR1 and CDR2 (germline): LNHNV, YYDKDF (reference sequence). The CDR3 extends over 19 amino acids. The trim removed 1 base at V and 12 bases at J, leaving 23 bases unmatched. CDR3 sequence: CATSRASGQSPGTSIWQFF. The CDR3 DNA is TGTGCCACCAGCAGAGCCTCAGGACAGTCTCCCGGGACTAGTATTTGGCAGTTCTTC. Looking up the rest from reference TRBV15 and TRBJ2-1 gives the full variable domain: DAMVIQNPRYQVTQFGKPVTLSCSQTLNHNVMYWYQQKSSQAPKLLFHYYDKDFNNEADTPDNFQSRRPNTSFCFLDIRSPGLGDTAMYLCATSRASGQSPGTSIWQFFGPGTRLTVL.

V is TRBV7-6 and J is TRBJ2-2; 9 positions match TRBD2. The junction had 8 bases not matched to a gene; V was cut back by 11 bases and J by 7 bases. Germline-derived CDR1 and CDR2 are SGHVS and FNYEAQ. This CDR3 is built from 13 residues. CDR3 coding DNA: TGTGCCGGGGGACTAGCCGGGGGCGGGGAGCTGTTTTTT. As protein: CAGGLAGGGELFF.

This chain joins TRBV20-1 and TRBJ1-4, with 7 bases that match TRBD1. This CDR3 is 13 amino acids long. Per the germline V gene, CDR1 is DFQATT and CDR2 is SNEGSKA (reference sequence). Germline trimming cut 6 bases from V and 8 bases from J; bases unmatched to any gene: 9. CDR3 sequence reads: CSAPDRVGEKLFF. The CDR3 nucleotides read TGCAGTGCCCCTGACAGGGTAGGGGAAAAACTGTTTTTT.

The chain employs TRBV19 and TRBJ2-2; TRBD2 agrees at 11 bases. CDR3 size: 21 residues. Germline lookup yields CDR1 LNHDA and CDR2 SQIVND (reference sequence). Trimming took 4 bases from V and 6 from J; bases not matched to a gene: 22. The chain's CDR3 is CASSTVLGLAGGPPRAGELFF. CDR3 nucleotide sequence: TGTGCCAGTAGTACAGTCCTTGGGCTAGCGGGGGGCCCCCCGAGGGCCGGGGAGCTGTTTTTT.

The CDR3 loop is CATSRDGTGDQPQHF. The CDR3 coding sequence is TGTGCCACCAGCAGAGATGGGACAGGGGATCAGCCCCAGCATTTT. The genes are TRBV15 and TRBJ1-5; the match to TRBD1 covers 10 bases. The CDR3 spans 15 residues. V lost 0 bases to trimming and J lost 5 bases; unmatched junction nucleotides: 1. Germline loops: CDR1 LNHNV, CDR2 YYDKDF (reference sequence).

There are a few counts of this clonotype. The chain carries TRBV5-4 and TRBJ2-5, with 8 bases that match TRBD2. The V gene's germline CDR1 is SGHNT and CDR2 YYREEE (reference sequence). V was clipped by 1 base and J by 2 bases; unmatched bases: 13. This CDR3 has 18 amino acids. CDR3 sequence: CASSLTGLAEDWQETQYF. The CDR3 region has the DNA TGTGCCAGCAGCTTGACCGGACTAGCAGAGGATTGGCAAGAGACCCAGTACTTC.

This chain connects TRBV5-1 to TRBJ1-4, with 10 bases aligning to TRBD1. V lost 2 bases, J lost 6 bases, and 1 base stayed unmatched. The CDR3 is 14 amino acids. Germline lookup yields CDR1 SGHRS and CDR2 YFSETQ. CDR3 DNA sequence: TGCGCCAGCAGCTTAGGGACAGGGGATGAAAAACTGTTTTTT. Translating gives CASSLGTGDEKLFF. The full variable domain, with the rest looked up from reference TRBV5-1 and TRBJ1-4, is KAGVTQTPRYLIKTRGQQVTLSCSPISGHRSVSWYQQTPGQGLQFLFEYFSETQRNKGNFPGRFSGRQFSNSRSEMNVSTLELGDSALYLCASSLGTGDEKLFFGSGTQLSVL.